There are many counts of the clone carrying this TCR beta chain. Antigen: not known. Described time point: persistent/refractory GD, antithyroid drugs over 5 years with positive TRAb. From PBMCs, RNA was extracted and then used to make the TCR library. The CDR3 contains 15 residues. V lost 4 bases to trimming and J lost 9 bases; unmatched junction nucleotides: 13. In germline, CDR1 is ENHRY, CDR2 SYGVKD. This entry comes from a study of regulatory T cells in long-lasting Graves disease. Investigators prepared the TCR beta libraries by applying iRepertoire HTBI primers and Arm-PCR of CDR3 regions. In the study's own analysis: Across all samples, 62 TRBV segments and 14 TRBJ segments were identified. One entry per CDR3 protein results from TCRdb running MiXCR on the multiplex PCR reads. TCRdb, not the original authors, processed these V and J calls. The table lists about 400,000 distinct CDR3 sequences, under 25% of them singletons, with less than 25% in the top ten.

Study-level findings and limits: The study found lower TCR diversity in persistent Graves' patients than in newly diagnosed ones. Not thyroid tissue but only peripheral blood was studied. The persistent group shared 2,700 or so public clonotypes, more than the approximately 880 shared by new patients.

The rearrangement uses TRBV10-3 and TRBJ2-5; the match to TRBD2 covers 8 bases. The specimen comprised peripheral blood mononuclear cells (PBMCs), sampled when the disease was refractory, from a patient treated with antithyroid drugs. This sequence originates from a female donor with Graves disease. DNA of the CDR3: TGTGCCATCAGTGGGGGGACTAGTGCCCTCGGGGCCCAGTACTTC. This gives the protein CAISGGTSALGAQYF.